Below, one TCR beta chain is given with its context. As yet, its antigen is unknown. Clones were sequenced by immunoSEQ multiplex PCR, and TCRdb holds only the in-frame ones, with some missing. The table lists around 25,000 clones, about 81% of them singletons. This entry is derived from a study of OX40 agonist ivuxolimab in advanced cancers. About the research overall: Patients' therapy was ivuxolimab, an antibody that acts as an agonist of OX40 (CD134). Study-wide points: Among the nonresponders, some also had low normalized T-cell clonal expansion. Compared with CD4+, CD8+ T cells on average had more expanded clones.

Specimen: CD4+ or CD8+ T cells sorted from blood, collected in a trial of the OX40 agonist ivuxolimab. This receptor was obtained from an adult with an advanced solid tumor such as melanoma, head and neck, liver or kidney cancer.

In nucleotides, the CDR3 is TGTGCCAGCATCAAGGGGGCCCCGAACACCGGGGAGCTGTTTTTT. Its translation is CASIKGAPNTGELFF. The rearrangement joins TRBV7-9 to TRBJ2-2; 7 nucleotides match TRBD1. The CDR3 contains 15 residues. Germline-derived CDR1 and CDR2 are SEHNR and FQNEAQ (reference sequence). Trimming took 7 bases from V and 0 from J; bases not matched to a gene: 5.